This TCR beta chain was sequenced in a study of T cell responses to AZD1222 COVID-19 vaccine. Study-level results: Distributed over spike, vaccine-associated CD4 TCRs predominated at 160-218 and 743-854. Repertoire sampling was restricted to post-peak T cell response timepoints.

The method was immunoSEQ multiplex PCR; TCRdb's version includes in-frame clones alone and lacks a portion of them. The sample records about 110,000 clones, nearly 90% being singletons. Per the germline V gene, CDR1 is GTSNPN and CDR2 is SVGIG (reference sequence). V was clipped by 2 bases and J by 8 bases, with 16 bases between them. CDR3 length equals 14 residues. About this clone: Its cognate antigen is unknown.

The sequence was collected from an adult in good health. The V call is TRBV30, the J call TRBJ2-1; D might be TRBD1 or TRBD2, each matching 5 bases. The specimen comprised peripheral blood, sampled on day 0 of MenACWY control vaccination. The CDR3 DNA follows: TGTGCCTGGAGTCGCCTTGCAGGGAGCGATGAGCAGTTCTTC. This codes for CAWSRLAGSDEQFF. Variable domain in full (rest from reference TRBV30 and TRBJ2-1): SQTIHQWPATLVQPVGSPLSLECTVEGTSNPNLYWYRQAAGRGLQLLFYSVGIGQISSEVPQNLSASRPQDRQFILSSKKLLLSDSGFYLCAWSRLAGSDEQFFGPGTRLTVL.